These T cell receptor beta chains were read from a single sample in a study of OX40 agonist ivuxolimab in advanced cancers. TCRdb's table, derived via immunoSEQ multiplex PCR, lists solely in-frame clones and lacks some. The sample records about 80,000 clones, about 90% being singletons. Here the sequenced sample was CD4+ or CD8+ T cells sorted from blood, taken in a trial of the OX40 agonist ivuxolimab. These receptors all stem from an adult with an advanced solid tumor such as melanoma, head and neck, liver or kidney cancer. CDR3s include the opening cysteine and the closing phenylalanine or tryptophan. The D gene is left open where the match is weak. Clone size is given for some rows only: seen once, a few or many times, or a class if the clone is expanded.

NA TRBJ2-7 TRBV21-1 NA CASSIAQGVWCEQYF TGTGCCAGCAGCATAGCCCAGGGGGTTTGGTGCGAGCAGTACTTC
NA TRBJ1-5 TRBV2 few CASSVFYRGDQPQHF TGTGCCAGCAGTGTTTTTTACCGGGGGGATCAGCCCCAGCATTTT
NA TRBJ2-7 TRBV5-8 NA CASRDGTTLYEQYF TGTGCCAGCAGGGACGGGACAACCCTCTACGAGCAGTACTTC
NA TRBJ2-7 TRBV5-1 NA CASSLHGFTYEQYF TGCGCCAGCAGCTTACACGGGTTCACCTACGAGCAGTACTTC
NA TRBJ2-1 TRBV5-6 NA CASQPDSYNEQFF TGTGCCAGCCAGCCCGACTCCTACAATGAGCAGTTCTTC
TRBD1 TRBJ1-2 TRBV27 NA CASSFLGQGSNYGYTF TGTGCCAGCAGTTTTTTGGGACAGGGTAGTAACTATGGCTACACCTTC
NA TRBJ2-2 TRBV19 NA CASSPLDLLRAGELFF TGTGCCAGTAGTCCCCTGGATTTACTAAGGGCCGGGGAGCTGTTTTTT
NA TRBJ2-1 TRBV6-6 NA CASSWLGNEQFF TGTGCCAGCAGTTGGCTCGGCAATGAGCAGTTCTTC
TRBD2 TRBJ2-5 TRBV11-2 NA CASSIPGLVFVQETQYF TGTGCCAGCAGCATTCCGGGACTAGTATTCGTCCAAGAGACCCAGTACTTC
NA TRBJ2-2 TRBV6-6 NA CASSWHGNTGELFF TGTGCCAGCAGTTGGCATGGGAACACCGGGGAGCTGTTTTTT
TRBD2 TRBJ2-3 TRBV5-1 few CASSHSREAFTTDTQYF TGCGCCAGCAGCCATTCTCGGGAGGCCTTCACCACAGATACGCAGTATTTT
NA TRBJ2-7 TRBV6-1 once CASSEPDNFAYEQYF TGTGCCAGCAGTGAACCGGACAACTTTGCCTACGAGCAGTACTTC
NA TRBJ1-1 TRBV9 NA CASSVEPGATNTEAFF TGTGCCAGCAGCGTAGAGCCGGGGGCGACGAACACTGAAGCTTTCTTT
TRBD1 TRBJ1-5 TRBV9 NA CASSLGTGYNQPQHF TGTGCCAGCAGCCTAGGGACAGGCTACAATCAGCCCCAGCATTTT
NA TRBJ2-5 TRBV4-3 NA CASSRGSGARETQYF TGCGCCAGCAGCCGAGGATCAGGGGCGAGAGAGACCCAGTACTTC
NA TRBJ2-7 TRBV4-1 NA CASSQSGAETTYEQYF TGCGCCAGCAGCCAATCCGGGGCCGAAACGACCTACGAGCAGTACTTC
TRBD1 TRBJ2-3 TRBV4-1 NA CASSRGGQGFDTQYF TGCGCCAGCAGCCGCGGGGGACAGGGGTTCGATACGCAGTATTTT
NA TRBJ2-7 TRBV6-5 once CASSWASSYEQYF TGTGCCAGCAGTTGGGCATCCTCCTACGAGCAGTACTTC
NA TRBJ2-7 TRBV7-9 NA CASSFDYEQYF TGTGCCAGCAGCTTTGACTACGAGCAGTACTTC
NA TRBJ1-3 TRBV6-1 NA CASSEDSYSGNTIYF TGTGCCAGCAGTGAAGACAGCTACTCTGGAAACACCATATATTTT
NA TRBJ2-3 TRBV6-5 NA CASSYSIGGASDTQYF TGTGCCAGCAGTTACTCTATAGGGGGGGCATCAGATACGCAGTATTTT
NA TRBJ2-7 TRBV29-1 few CSVAYSREYEQYF TGCAGCGTTGCGTACTCCCGGGAGTACGAGCAGTACTTC
TRBD2 TRBJ2-2 TRBV5-6 NA CASSLEPTGPLAIGELFF TGTGCCAGCAGCTTGGAACCTACAGGCCCACTAGCGATCGGGGAGCTGTTTTTT
NA TRBJ1-5 TRBV13 NA CASSLGSGSNQPQHF TGTGCCAGCAGCTTAGGCAGCGGCAGCAATCAGCCCCAGCATTTT
TRBD2 TRBJ2-1 TRBV7-6 NA CASTKTSGSYNEQFF TGTGCCAGCACCAAGACTAGCGGCTCCTACAATGAGCAGTTCTTC
TRBD1 TRBJ1-2 TRBV6-1 NA CASSEVQTGNYGYTF TGTGCCAGCAGTGAAGTACAGACAGGGAACTATGGCTACACCTTC
NA TRBJ1-4 TRBV7-9 NA CASSFGGSPPSTNEKLFF TGTGCCAGCAGCTTCGGCGGGTCTCCCCCATCAACTAATGAAAAACTGTTTTTT
NA TRBJ1-4 TRBV6-6 NA CASSYGGIEKLFF TGTGCCAGCAGTTATGGTGGGATTGAAAAACTGTTTTTT
NA TRBJ1-2 TRBV9 once CASSVGGGGGYGYTF TGTGCCAGCAGCGTAGGGGGAGGTGGTGGCTATGGCTACACCTTC
NA TRBJ2-7 TRBV7-9 NA CASSLPRYPYEQYF TGTGCCAGCAGCTTACCCAGGTACCCCTACGAGCAGTACTTC
NA TRBJ2-2 TRBV29-1 NA CSVGLQTGELFF TGCAGCGTTGGACTCCAAACCGGGGAGCTGTTTTTT
NA TRBJ2-7 TRBV19 NA CASSIVFRSLTEYPYEQYF TGTGCCAGTAGTATAGTCTTTCGTTCCCTGACAGAATACCCCTACGAGCAGTACTTC
NA TRBJ2-7 TRBV7-6 NA CASSPGGGSYEQYF TGTGCCAGCAGCCCCGGCGGCGGTTCCTACGAGCAGTACTTC
NA TRBJ2-7 TRBV27 NA CASRTQSREQYF TGTGCCAGCAGAACACAAAGTCGCGAGCAGTACTTC
NA TRBJ1-1 TRBV6-6 NA CASSYSIGGNTEAFF TGTGCCAGCAGTTACTCGATAGGGGGAAATACTGAAGCTTTCTTT
TRBD1 TRBJ2-3 TRBV2 NA CASRDPGQGFTDTQYF TGTGCCAGCAGAGATCCAGGACAGGGATTCACAGATACGCAGTATTTT
NA TRBJ2-1 TRBV5-6 NA CASSLGGGFNEQFF TGTGCCAGCAGCTTGGGCGGTGGGTTCAATGAGCAGTTCTTC
NA TRBJ2-3 TRBV13 NA CASSTLGGGDTQYF TGTGCCAGCAGCACACTAGGGGGGGGAGATACGCAGTATTTT
TRBD2 TRBJ2-3 TRBV27 NA CASELAGGHNTQYF TGTGCCAGCGAACTAGCGGGGGGGCATAATACGCAGTATTTT
NA TRBJ2-7 TRBV7-8 once CASSLERTYEQYF TGTGCCAGCAGCTTGGAGCGAACCTACGAGCAGTACTTC
NA TRBJ1-4 TRBV15 NA CATSSGLSQGGEKLFF TGTGCCACCAGCAGCGGTTTAAGCCAGGGTGGGGAAAAACTGTTTTTT
NA TRBJ2-1 TRBV7-8 NA CASSLAWDLATYNEQFF TGTGCCAGCAGCTTAGCTTGGGACCTAGCTACCTACAATGAGCAGTTCTTC
TRBD2 TRBJ2-3 TRBV13 NA CASSTGLAGGRSTDTQYF TGTGCCAGCAGCACCGGACTAGCGGGGGGGCGAAGCACAGATACGCAGTATTTT
NA TRBJ1-2 TRBV4-1 NA CASSHLQGSHDTF TGCGCCAGCAGCCACCTACAGGGTTCTCACGACACCTTC
NA TRBJ1-2 TRBV9 NA CASSVAAGYGYTF TGTGCCAGCAGCGTAGCGGCGGGTTATGGCTACACCTTC
TRBD2 TRBJ2-3 TRBV6-4 NA CASSETSGGTDTQYF TGTGCCAGCAGTGAGACTAGCGGGGGGACAGATACGCAGTATTTT
NA TRBJ2-5 TRBV29-1 few CSVEEETQYF TGCAGCGTTGAAGAAGAGACCCAGTACTTC
NA TRBJ2-1 TRBV5-5 NA CASSLWVVQNSYNEQFF TGTGCCAGCAGCTTGTGGGTCGTACAGAACTCCTACAATGAGCAGTTCTTC
TRBD2 TRBJ2-1 TRBV29-1 NA CSVEGLAGKNEQFF TGCAGCGTTGAAGGGCTAGCGGGAAAAAATGAGCAGTTCTTC
NA TRBJ1-2 TRBV6-5 once CASSYSGGGYTF TGTGCCAGCAGTTATTCGGGAGGTGGCTACACCTTC
NA TRBJ2-2 TRBV6-5 NA CASSRTGNTGELFF TGTGCCAGCAGTAGGACTGGTAACACCGGGGAGCTGTTTTTT
NA TRBJ2-1 TRBV4-3 NA CASSQGPGGEFNEQFF TGCGCCAGCAGCCAAGGACCAGGGGGGGAATTCAATGAGCAGTTCTTC
TRBD2 TRBJ2-1 TRBV27 NA CASSLSPSGSYNEQFF TGTGCCAGCAGTTTATCGCCCAGCGGGAGCTACAATGAGCAGTTCTTC
NA TRBJ1-6 TRBV11-2 few CASSLEAAYNSPLHF TGTGCCAGCAGCTTAGAGGCGGCTTATAATTCACCCCTCCACTTT
TRBD1 TRBJ1-1 TRBV6-1 once CASSEHRGPGGEAFF TGTGCCAGCAGTGAACACCGGGGGCCAGGGGGTGAAGCTTTCTTT
NA TRBJ1-5 TRBV27 NA CASSLSGSAQPQHF TGTGCCAGCAGTTTATCGGGGTCTGCTCAGCCCCAGCATTTT
NA TRBJ2-7 TRBV5-1 NA CASSGDGSVEQYF TGCGCCAGCAGCGGTGATGGGTCAGTCGAGCAGTACTTC
NA TRBJ1-5 TRBV5-6 NA CASSLGGREPQHF TGTGCCAGCAGCTTGGGCGGGAGGGAGCCCCAGCATTTT
NA TRBJ1-6 TRBV27 NA CASRDTTGTFGFNSPLHF TGTGCCAGCAGAGATACTACAGGGACTTTCGGGTTTAATTCACCCCTCCACTTT
NA TRBJ2-7 TRBV27 NA CASKDRDATFYEQYF TGTGCCAGCAAAGACCGGGACGCAACCTTTTACGAGCAGTACTTC